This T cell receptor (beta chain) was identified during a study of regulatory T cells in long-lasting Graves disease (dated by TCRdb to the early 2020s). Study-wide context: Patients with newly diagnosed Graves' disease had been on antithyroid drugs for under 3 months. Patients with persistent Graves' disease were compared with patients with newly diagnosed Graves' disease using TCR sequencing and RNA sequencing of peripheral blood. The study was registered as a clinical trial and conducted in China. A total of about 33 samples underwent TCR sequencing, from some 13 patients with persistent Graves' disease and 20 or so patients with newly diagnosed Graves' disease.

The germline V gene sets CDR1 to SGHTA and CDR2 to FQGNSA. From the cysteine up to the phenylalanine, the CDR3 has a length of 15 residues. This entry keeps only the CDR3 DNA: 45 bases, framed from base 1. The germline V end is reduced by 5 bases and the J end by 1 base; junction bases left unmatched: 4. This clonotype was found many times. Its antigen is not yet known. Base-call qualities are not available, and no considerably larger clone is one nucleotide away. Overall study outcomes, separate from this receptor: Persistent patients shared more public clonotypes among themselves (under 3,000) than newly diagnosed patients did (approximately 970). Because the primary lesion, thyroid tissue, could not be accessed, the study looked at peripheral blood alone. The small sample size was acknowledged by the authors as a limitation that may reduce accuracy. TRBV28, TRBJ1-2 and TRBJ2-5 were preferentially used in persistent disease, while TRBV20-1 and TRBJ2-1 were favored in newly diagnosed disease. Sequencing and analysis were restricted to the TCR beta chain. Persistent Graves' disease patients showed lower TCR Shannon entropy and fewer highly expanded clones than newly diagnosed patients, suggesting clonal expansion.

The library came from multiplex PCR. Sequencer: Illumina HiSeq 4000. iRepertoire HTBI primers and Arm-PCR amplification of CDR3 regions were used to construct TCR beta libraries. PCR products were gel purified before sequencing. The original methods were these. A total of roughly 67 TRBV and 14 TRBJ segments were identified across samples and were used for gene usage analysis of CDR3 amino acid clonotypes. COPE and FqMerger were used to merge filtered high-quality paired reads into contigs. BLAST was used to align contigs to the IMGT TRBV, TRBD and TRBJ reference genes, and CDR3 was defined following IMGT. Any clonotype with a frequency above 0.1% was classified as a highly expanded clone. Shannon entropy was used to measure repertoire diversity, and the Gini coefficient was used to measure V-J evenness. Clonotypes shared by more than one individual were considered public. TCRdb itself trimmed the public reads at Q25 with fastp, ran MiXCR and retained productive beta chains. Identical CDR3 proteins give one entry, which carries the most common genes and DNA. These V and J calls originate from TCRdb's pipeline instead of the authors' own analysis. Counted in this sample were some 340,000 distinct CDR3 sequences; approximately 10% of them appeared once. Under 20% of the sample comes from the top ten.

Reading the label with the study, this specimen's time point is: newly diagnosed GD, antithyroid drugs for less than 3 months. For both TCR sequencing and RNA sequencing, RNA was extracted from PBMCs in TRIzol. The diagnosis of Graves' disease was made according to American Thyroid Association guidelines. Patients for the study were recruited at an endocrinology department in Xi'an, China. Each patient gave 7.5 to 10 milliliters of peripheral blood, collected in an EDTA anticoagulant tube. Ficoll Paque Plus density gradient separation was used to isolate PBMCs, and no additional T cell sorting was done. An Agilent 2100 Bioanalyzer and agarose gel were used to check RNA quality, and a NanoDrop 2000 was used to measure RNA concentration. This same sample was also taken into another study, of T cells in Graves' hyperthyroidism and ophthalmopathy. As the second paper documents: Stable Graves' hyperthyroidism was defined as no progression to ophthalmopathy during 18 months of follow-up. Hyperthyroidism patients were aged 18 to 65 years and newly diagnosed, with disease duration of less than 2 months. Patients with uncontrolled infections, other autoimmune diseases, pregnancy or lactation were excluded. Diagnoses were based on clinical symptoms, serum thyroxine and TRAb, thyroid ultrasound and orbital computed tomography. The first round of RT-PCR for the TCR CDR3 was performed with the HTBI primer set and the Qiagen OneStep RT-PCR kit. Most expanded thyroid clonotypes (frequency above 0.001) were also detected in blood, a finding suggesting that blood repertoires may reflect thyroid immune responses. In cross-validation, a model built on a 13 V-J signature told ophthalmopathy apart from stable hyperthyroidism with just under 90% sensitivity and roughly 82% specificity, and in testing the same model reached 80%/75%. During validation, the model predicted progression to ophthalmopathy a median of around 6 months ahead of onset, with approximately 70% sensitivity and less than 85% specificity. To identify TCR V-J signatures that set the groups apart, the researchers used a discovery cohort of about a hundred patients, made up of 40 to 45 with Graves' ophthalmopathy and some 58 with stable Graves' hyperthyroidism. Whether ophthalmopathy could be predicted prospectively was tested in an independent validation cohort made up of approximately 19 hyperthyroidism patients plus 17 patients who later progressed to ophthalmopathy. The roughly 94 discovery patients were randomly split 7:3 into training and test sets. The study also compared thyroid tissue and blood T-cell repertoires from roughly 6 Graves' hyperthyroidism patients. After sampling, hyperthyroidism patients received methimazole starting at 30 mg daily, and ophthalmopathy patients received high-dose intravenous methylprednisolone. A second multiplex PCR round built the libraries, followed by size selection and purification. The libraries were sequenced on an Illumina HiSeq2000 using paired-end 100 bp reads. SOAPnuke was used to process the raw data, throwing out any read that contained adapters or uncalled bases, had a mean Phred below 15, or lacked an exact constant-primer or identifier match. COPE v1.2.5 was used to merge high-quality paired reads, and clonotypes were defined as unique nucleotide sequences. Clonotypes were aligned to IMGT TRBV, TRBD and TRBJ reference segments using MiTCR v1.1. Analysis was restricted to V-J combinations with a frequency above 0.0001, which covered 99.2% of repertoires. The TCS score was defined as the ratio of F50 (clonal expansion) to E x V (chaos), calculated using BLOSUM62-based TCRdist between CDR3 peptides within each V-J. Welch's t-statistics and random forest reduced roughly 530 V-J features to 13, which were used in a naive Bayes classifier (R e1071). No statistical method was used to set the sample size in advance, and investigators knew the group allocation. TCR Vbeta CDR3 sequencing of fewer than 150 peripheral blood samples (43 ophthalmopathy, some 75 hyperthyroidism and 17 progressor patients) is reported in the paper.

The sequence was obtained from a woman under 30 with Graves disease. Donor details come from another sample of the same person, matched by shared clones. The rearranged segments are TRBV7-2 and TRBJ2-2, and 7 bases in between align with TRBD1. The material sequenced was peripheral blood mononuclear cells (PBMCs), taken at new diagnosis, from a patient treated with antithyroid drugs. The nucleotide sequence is TGTGCCAGCAGCGGACAGGTTCTGAACACCGGGGAGCTGTTTTTT. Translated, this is CASSGQVLNTGELFF.